Following are 4 T cell receptor beta chains from one sample sequenced in a study of early T cells in non-severe SARS-CoV-2 infection. Each CDR3 protein is one row after TCRdb ran MiXCR on the 5' RACE reads. The data show tens of thousands of distinct CDR3 sequences, about 7.7% seen once. The sequenced sample was whole blood, obtained at baseline. These receptors were obtained from an adult who was a healthcare worker with PCR-confirmed SARS-CoV-2 infection or an uninfected control (not recorded which).

The genes are TRBV6-2 or TRBV6-3 and TRBJ2-4; 7 bases align to TRBD2. The CDR3 loop spans 14 amino acids. V was clipped by 8 bases and J by 2 bases; unmatched bases: 6. Germline lookup yields CDR1 MNHEY and CDR2 SVGEGT. Here the CDR3 reads CASESGDPKNIQYF. CDR3 in DNA: TGTGCCAGCGAGAGCGGGGATCCCAAAAACATTCAGTACTTC.

The chain joins TRBV19 to TRBJ2-4; D is undetermined. The ends were cut back, 4 bases at V and 8 bases at J, with 12 bases in the middle. CDR1 is LNHDA, CDR2 SQIVND, per germline (reference sequence). This CDR3 is 13 amino acids long. This chain's CDR3 is CASSTVWLDIQYF. Here the CDR3 DNA reads TGTGCCAGTAGTACCGTTTGGTTAGACATTCAGTACTTC.

The chain has TRBV7-2 and TRBJ2-1; tentatively, D is TRBD1 (5 bases). The V end lost 5 bases, the J end lost 1 base, and 15 bases lay between the germline ends. CDR1 is SGHTA, CDR2 FQGNSA, per germline. This CDR3 is built from 16 residues. CDR3 sequence: CASSPLRGDSYNEQFF. CDR3 nucleotides: TGTGCCAGCAGCCCTCTTAGGGGTGATTCCTACAATGAGCAGTTCTTC.

Only a few counts were recorded for this clonotype. The chain is built from TRBV7-8 and TRBJ2-3, with 9 bases matching TRBD1. Unmatched junction bases numbered 13, after V lost 5 bases and J lost 4 bases. The CDR3 runs to 17 residues. Germline lookup yields CDR1 SGHVS and CDR2 FQNEAQ. The CDR3 protein is CASSPSGQGDWADTQYF. The CDR3, as DNA: TGTGCCAGCAGCCCGTCGGGACAGGGTGATTGGGCAGATACGCAGTATTTT.